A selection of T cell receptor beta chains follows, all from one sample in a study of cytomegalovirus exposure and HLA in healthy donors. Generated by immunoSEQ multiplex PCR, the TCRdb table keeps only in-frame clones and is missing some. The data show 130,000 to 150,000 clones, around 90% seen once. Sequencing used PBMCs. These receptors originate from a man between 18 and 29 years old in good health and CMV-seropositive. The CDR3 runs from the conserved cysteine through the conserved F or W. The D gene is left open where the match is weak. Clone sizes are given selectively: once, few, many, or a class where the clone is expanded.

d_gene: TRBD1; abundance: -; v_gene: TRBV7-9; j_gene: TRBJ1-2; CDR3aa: CASSLARDRQAYTF; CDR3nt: TGTGCCAGCAGCTTAGCGCGGGACAGGCAGGCCTACACCTTC
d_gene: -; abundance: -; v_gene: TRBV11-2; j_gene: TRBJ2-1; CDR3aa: CASSPRIDNEQFF; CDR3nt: TGTGCCAGCAGCCCGCGGATAGACAATGAGCAGTTCTTC
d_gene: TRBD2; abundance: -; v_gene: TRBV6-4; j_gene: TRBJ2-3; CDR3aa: CASSDSHSGNTDTQYF; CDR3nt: TGTGCCAGCAGTGACTCGCATAGCGGGAACACAGATACGCAGTATTTT
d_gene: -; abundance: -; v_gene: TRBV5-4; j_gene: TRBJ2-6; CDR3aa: CASSLEGSGANVLTF; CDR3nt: TGTGCCAGCAGCTTGGAGGGGTCCGGGGCCAACGTCCTGACTTTC
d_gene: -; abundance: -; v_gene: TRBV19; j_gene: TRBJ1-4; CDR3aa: CASSTRGVDFATNEKLFF; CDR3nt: TGTGCCAGTAGTACCCGGGGGGTCGATTTTGCAACTAATGAAAAACTGTTTTTT
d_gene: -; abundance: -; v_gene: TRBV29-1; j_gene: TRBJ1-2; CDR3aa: CSVEIEGRYGYTF; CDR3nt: TGCAGCGTTGAAATTGAGGGGAGGTATGGCTACACCTTC
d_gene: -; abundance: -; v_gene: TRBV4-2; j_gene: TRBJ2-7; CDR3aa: CASSQDQSGSSYEQYF; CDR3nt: TGTGCCAGCAGCCAAGATCAGTCGGGGAGCTCCTACGAGCAGTACTTC
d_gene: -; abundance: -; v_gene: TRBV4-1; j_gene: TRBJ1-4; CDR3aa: CASSQATGLQEKLFF; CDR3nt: TGCGCCAGCAGCCAAGCAACAGGGCTCCAAGAAAAACTGTTTTTT
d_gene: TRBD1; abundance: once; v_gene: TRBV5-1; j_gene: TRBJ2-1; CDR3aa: CASGRSGTGADNEQFF; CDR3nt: TGCGCCAGCGGACGCAGCGGGACAGGGGCCGATAATGAGCAGTTCTTC
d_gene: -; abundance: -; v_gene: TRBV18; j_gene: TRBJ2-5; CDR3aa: CASSEYQETQYF; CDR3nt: TGTGCCAGCTCAGAGTACCAAGAGACCCAGTACTTC
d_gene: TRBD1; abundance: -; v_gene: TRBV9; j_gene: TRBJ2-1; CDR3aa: CASSASGTGFRNEQFF; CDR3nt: TGTGCCAGCAGCGCCTCCGGGACAGGGTTTCGGAATGAGCAGTTCTTC
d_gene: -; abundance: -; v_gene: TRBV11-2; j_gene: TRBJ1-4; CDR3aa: CASSPGEGIGEKLFF; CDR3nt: TGTGCCAGCAGCCCGGGAGAGGGGATAGGCGAAAAACTGTTTTTT
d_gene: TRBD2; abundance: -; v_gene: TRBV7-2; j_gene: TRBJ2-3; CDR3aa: CASSFAGRAGGTDTQYF; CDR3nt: TGTGCCAGCAGCTTCGCTGGAAGGGCGGGGGGAACAGATACGCAGTATTTT
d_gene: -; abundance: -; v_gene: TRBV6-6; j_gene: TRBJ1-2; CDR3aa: CVARFNYGYTF; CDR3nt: TGTGTAGCCAGATTTAACTATGGCTACACCTTC
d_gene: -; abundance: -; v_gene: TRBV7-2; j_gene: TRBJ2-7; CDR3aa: CASSSPLHPYEQYF; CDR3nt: TGTGCCAGCAGCTCACCACTTCATCCCTACGAGCAGTACTTC
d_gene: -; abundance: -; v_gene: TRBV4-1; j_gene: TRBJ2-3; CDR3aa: CASNMGTDTQYF; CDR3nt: TGCGCCAGTAACATGGGCACAGATACGCAGTATTTT
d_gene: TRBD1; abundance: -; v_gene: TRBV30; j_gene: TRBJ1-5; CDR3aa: CAWSHYRDRGSSSNQPQHF; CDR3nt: TGTGCCTGGAGCCATTACCGGGACAGGGGTTCTTCGAGCAATCAGCCCCAGCATTTT
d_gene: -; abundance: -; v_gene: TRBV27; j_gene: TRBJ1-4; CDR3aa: CASRRSGTNEKLFF; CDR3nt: TGTGCCAGCAGACGGTCAGGAACTAATGAAAAACTGTTTTTT
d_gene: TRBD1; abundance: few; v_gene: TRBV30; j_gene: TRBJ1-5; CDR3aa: CAWSRDRGEQPQHF; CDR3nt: TGTGCCTGGAGTCGGGACAGGGGAGAACAGCCCCAGCATTTT
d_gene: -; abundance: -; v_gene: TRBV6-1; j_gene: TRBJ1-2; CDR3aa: CASSEESISYGYTF; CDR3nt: TGTGCCAGCAGTGAAGAAAGCATTTCCTATGGCTACACCTTC
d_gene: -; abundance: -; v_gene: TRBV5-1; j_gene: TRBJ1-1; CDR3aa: CASTRGGEGNTEAFF; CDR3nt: TGCGCCAGCACACGGGGGGGCGAGGGGAACACTGAAGCTTTCTTT
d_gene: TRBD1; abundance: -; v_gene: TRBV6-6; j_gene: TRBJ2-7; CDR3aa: CASSYSTGGLSEQYF; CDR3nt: TGTGCCAGCAGTTATTCGACAGGGGGATTATCCGAGCAGTACTTC
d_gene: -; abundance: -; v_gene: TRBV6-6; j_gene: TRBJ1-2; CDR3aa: CATHPGQYGYTF; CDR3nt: TGTGCCACCCACCCCGGACAGTATGGCTACACCTTC
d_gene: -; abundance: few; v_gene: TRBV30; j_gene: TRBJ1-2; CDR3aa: CAWSVRAPGGYTF; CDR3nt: TGTGCCTGGAGTGTGAGGGCCCCGGGGGGCTACACCTTC